This T cell receptor (beta chain) emerged from a study of identical twins. MiXCR, applied by TCRdb to the 5' RACE reads, yields one record per CDR3 protein. Among hundreds of thousands of distinct CDR3 sequences listed, 9% to 15% were seen once. Everyone who donated was a healthy Caucasian. The same specimen was also included in a second study, on yellow fever vaccine responses in identical twins.

This receptor was obtained from a woman between 18 and 30 years old in good health. The sequencing sample was made of CD8+ T cells sorted from blood.

CDR3 sequence: CASSHSGTPSYEQYF. In nucleotides, the CDR3 is TGCGCCAGCAGCCATTCCGGGACGCCTTCCTACGAGCAGTACTTC. This rearrangement joins TRBV4-1 to TRBJ2-7; tentatively, D is TRBD1 or TRBD2 (5 bases each). With 3 bases removed from V and 1 base from J, the gap between germline ends came to 13 bases. CDR3 length equals 15 residues. CDR1 MGHRA and CDR2 YSYEKL come from the germline V gene.